The next 28 T cell receptor beta chains were all read from a single sample in a study of cytomegalovirus exposure and HLA in healthy donors. Method: immunoSEQ multiplex PCR; TCRdb's copy keeps in-frame clones and lacks some. The sample shows approximately 160,000 clones, about four fifths of them seen only once. Sequences were obtained from PBMCs. The receptors were sampled from a man in his thirties or forties in good health and CMV-seropositive.

The V and J genes are TRBV18 and TRBJ2-7; 9 positions agree with TRBD2. The CDR3 loop spans 15 amino acids. Germline CDR1 and CDR2: KGHSH and LQKENI. V lost 0 bases to trimming and J lost 1 base; unmatched junction nucleotides: 1. CDR3 protein: CASSPPLAGSYEQYF. The CDR3, as DNA: TGTGCCAGCTCACCACCGCTAGCGGGATCCTACGAGCAGTACTTC.

CDR3 amino acids: CASSPQGAAETEAFF. The CDR3 coding sequence is TGTGCCAGCAGCCCCCAGGGCGCGGCGGAGACTGAAGCTTTCTTT. The V gene is TRBV7-2, the J gene TRBJ1-1; tentatively, D is TRBD1 (5 bases). Trimming shortened V by 5 bases and J by 5 bases, and 18 bases separated the two germline ends. The germline gives CDR1 SGHTA, CDR2 FQGNSA. The CDR3 is 15 residues long.

The chain recombines TRBV5-5 with TRBJ2-7, with D tentatively TRBD1 (6 bases). The CDR3 consists of 18 residues. The germline CDR1 and CDR2 sequences are SGHKS and YYEKEE (reference sequence). V lost 0 bases, J lost 2 bases, and 21 bases lay in between. The CDR3 nucleotides are TGTGCCAGCAGCTTGGCGGAACCGGGACACTCGACGCCCTACGAGCAGTACTTC. Translated: CASSLAEPGHSTPYEQYF.

The J gene is TRBJ2-2, the V gene TRBV18; D is possibly TRBD1 (5 bases). Germline loops: CDR1 KGHSH, CDR2 LQKENI. V lost 4 bases and J 0 bases, leaving 9 bases between the germline ends. The CDR3 totals 15 residues. CDR3 sequence reads: CASSRQFSNTGELFF. The CDR3 DNA reads TGTGCCAGCTCACGACAGTTTTCGAACACCGGGGAGCTGTTTTTT.

The V and J genes are TRBV29-1 and TRBJ2-7, with a tentative D call TRBD1 (5 bases). V was cut by 4 bases and J by 1 base, with 11 bases left in between. The CDR3 is made up of 13 amino acids. CDR1 SQVTM and CDR2 ANQGSEA come from the germline V gene. The CDR3 bases are TGCAGCGTTGGTATTTCAGGGTCCTACGAGCAGTACTTC. This sequence encodes CSVGISGSYEQYF.

The chain recombines TRBV7-9 with TRBJ1-1; 11 bases are shared with TRBD1. CDR3 length: 15 amino acids. Germline values: CDR1 SEHNR, CDR2 FQNEAQ (reference sequence). J gave up 4 bases and V 2 bases, and 3 bases lay outside the gene matches. CDR3: CASSLQGTGGTEAFF. In DNA, the CDR3 is TGTGCCAGCAGCTTACAAGGGACAGGGGGCACTGAAGCTTTCTTT.

V usage is TRBV9 and J usage is TRBJ2-2, with D possibly TRBD2 on 6 matching bases. The CDR3 is 16 residues long. Germline V CDR1 and CDR2: SGDLS, YYNGEE. The ends were cut back, 6 bases at V and 1 base at J, with 16 bases in the middle. The DNA of the CDR3 is TGTGCCAGCACCACTCCGGACTACTTGAACACCGGGGAGCTGTTTTTT. Its protein product is CASTTPDYLNTGELFF.

V gene TRBV28 combines with J gene TRBJ2-7; D perhaps matches TRBD2 (5 bases). Germline CDR1 reads MDHEN; CDR2 reads SYDVKM. This CDR3 has 15 amino acids. V lost 3 bases, J lost 3 bases, and 15 bases lay in between. The DNA of the CDR3 is TGTGCCAGCAGTTTGGGCAGCGGACCCTACTACGAGCAGTACTTC. It is translated as CASSLGSGPYYEQYF.

The J gene is TRBJ2-3, the V gene TRBV5-1; D is perhaps TRBD2 (5 bases). V was shortened by 6 bases and J by 11 bases, with 31 bases between the two germline ends. Per germline, CDR1 SGHRS and CDR2 YFSETQ. This CDR3 is 17 amino acids long. CDR3 nucleotides: TGCGCCAGCATATCTAGGACTGTTCCTCCCCCTGATATCGGGCAGTATTTT. Translation: CASISRTVPPPDIGQYF.

The chain combines TRBV4-1 with TRBJ1-1; possible D gene TRBD1, 6 bases. The CDR3 is 14 residues long. Trimming stripped 3 bases from V and 8 bases from J, with 16 bases between. Germline V gene data show CDR1 as MGHRA and CDR2 as YSYEKL. CDR3 sequence: CASSHPEGGREAFF. CDR3 bases: TGCGCCAGCAGCCACCCCGAGGGGGGGCGAGAAGCTTTCTTT.

The chain's CDR3 is CASSASGGAWYHEQFF. The CDR3, as DNA: TGTGCCAGCAGTGCCTCAGGGGGCGCATGGTACCATGAGCAGTTCTTC. This chain connects TRBV27 to TRBJ2-1, with 8 positions matching TRBD1. J gave up 8 bases and V 5 bases, and 14 bases lay outside the gene matches. The germline V gene has CDR1 MNHEY and CDR2 SMNVEV (reference sequence). This CDR3 has 16 amino acids.

The rearrangement uses TRBV27 and TRBJ2-5; 10 bases fit TRBD1. The ends lost 5 bases at V and 1 base at J; junction bases unmatched: 7. The CDR3 sequence is 16 residues long. Germline CDR1 MNHEY, CDR2 SMNVEV (reference sequence). The CDR3 DNA sequence: TGTGCCAGCAGTCCCCGCGGACAGGGGGGCCAAGAGACCCAGTACTTC. Its protein is CASSPRGQGGQETQYF.

The chain joins TRBV6-5 to TRBJ1-2, with D uncertain. CDR1 MNHEY and CDR2 SVGAGI come from the germline V gene. The CDR3 has 13 amino acids. V shed 4 bases and J shed 5 bases, with 11 bases lying between them. The CDR3 reads CASSSTASYGYTF. CDR3 bases: TGTGCCAGCAGTTCTACAGCTTCATATGGCTACACCTTC.

This clone was seen a few times. In the same sample, other DNA sequences code for this CDR3. The chain's CDR3 is CSVVRGETQYF. CDR3 DNA sequence: TGCAGCGTTGTGAGGGGGGAGACCCAGTACTTC. The V and J genes are TRBV29-1 and TRBJ2-5, with D perhaps TRBD1 (6 bases). Germline CDR1 is SQVTM and CDR2 is ANQGSEA. Trimming removed 4 bases at V and 5 bases at J, with 8 bases between. The CDR3 runs 11 residues.

The V call is TRBV30, the J call TRBJ1-3; tentatively, D is TRBD1 (6 bases). Looked up from germline, CDR1 is GTSNPN and CDR2 is SVGIG (reference sequence). Between the trimmed V and J ends, which lost 2 bases and 0 bases, there was a span of 8 bases. This CDR3 region has 14 residues. The CDR3 DNA is TGTGCCTGGAGTACAGGGAACTCTGGAAACACCATATATTTT. This translates into CAWSTGNSGNTIYF. Drawing the rest from reference TRBV30 and TRBJ1-3, the complete variable domain is SQTIHQWPATLVQPVGSPLSLECTVEGTSNPNLYWYRQAAGRGLQLLFYSVGIGQISSEVPQNLSASRPQDRQFILSSKKLLLSDSGFYLCAWSTGNSGNTIYFGEGSWLTVV.

This clone has just a few counts. The CDR3 is CASSVGLAESYEQYF. The CDR3 DNA reads TGTGCCAGCAGCGTAGGACTAGCGGAGTCCTACGAGCAGTACTTC. This chain links TRBV9 with TRBJ2-7; 9 positions agree with TRBD2. CDR1 SGDLS and CDR2 YYNGEE come from the germline V gene. Losses at the gene ends were 0 bases for V and 1 base for J; bases not matched to a gene: 2. This CDR3 is 15 amino acids long.

The rearrangement uses TRBV6-5 and TRBJ2-1; the match to TRBD1 covers 9 bases. The CDR3 is made up of 15 amino acids. Germline V gives CDR1 MNHEY, CDR2 SVGAGI. Losses at the gene ends were 6 bases for V and 4 bases for J; bases not matched to a gene: 7. CDR3 sequence: CASRPDRGAYNEQFF. DNA for the CDR3: TGTGCCAGCAGGCCGGACAGGGGAGCGTACAATGAGCAGTTCTTC.

The CDR3 is CASSSLGLAGGYNEQFF. The CDR3 DNA reads TGCGCCAGCAGCTCCCTAGGATTAGCGGGAGGGTACAATGAGCAGTTCTTC. The chain recombines TRBV5-1 with TRBJ2-1; 11 nucleotides align to TRBD2. The V gene's germline CDR1 is SGHRS and CDR2 YFSETQ. The CDR3 runs 17 residues. V dropped 3 bases and J dropped 4; count of bases not matched to a gene: 9.

The chain uses TRBV7-3 and TRBJ2-1; 9 bases match TRBD2. The germline V gene has CDR1 SGHTA and CDR2 FQGTGA. After removal of 5 bases from V and 6 bases from J, the junction contained 11 bases not matched to a gene. This CDR3 contains 16 residues. In DNA form, the CDR3 reads TGTGCCAGCAGCCCCCAATGGCGGGAGGGCCGCAATGAGCAGTTCTTC. Protein product: CASSPQWREGRNEQFF.

This chain uses TRBV11-1 with TRBJ2-2; a weak D match, TRBD2 (7 bases). In germline, CDR1 is SGHAT, CDR2 FQDESV (reference sequence). The ends were cut back, 3 bases at V and 5 bases at J, with 13 bases in the middle. The CDR3 is made up of 15 amino acids. DNA of the CDR3: TGTGCCAGCAGCTTGGGGGGGGCGAGGACCGGGGAGCTGTTTTTT. It specifies CASSLGGARTGELFF.

The chain carries TRBV4-1 and TRBJ2-7; D remains ambiguous. The CDR3 spans 15 residues. V lost 0 bases and J 3 bases, leaving 12 bases between the germline ends. Germline V lookup: CDR1 MGHRA, CDR2 YSYEKL. As DNA, the CDR3 is TGCGCCAGCAGCCAAGATAGTGGTAGCAGCTACGAGCAGTACTTC. This gives the protein CASSQDSGSSYEQYF.

The rearrangement uses TRBV5-1 and TRBJ2-7; TRBD2 agrees at 15 bases. The CDR3 loop spans 17 amino acids. Germline V CDR1 and CDR2: SGHRS, YFSETQ. V trimming: 3 bases; J trimming: 0 bases; junction bases outside the gene matches: 4. As DNA, the CDR3 is TGCGCCAGCAGCTCGGGACTAGCGGGAGGTCTCTCCTACGAGCAGTACTTC. Translated: CASSSGLAGGLSYEQYF.

J is TRBJ1-2 and V is TRBV7-8, with D uncertain. Germline-derived CDR1 and CDR2 are SGHVS and FQNEAQ. The CDR3 totals 13 residues. V was shortened by 5 bases and J by 4 bases, with 11 bases between the two germline ends. The CDR3 spells CASSNEGLYGYTF. The CDR3 bases are TGTGCCAGCAGCAACGAGGGTCTCTATGGCTACACCTTC.

This clone has just a few counts. The CDR3, as DNA: TGTGCCAGCAGCTTAGGGGGGGAATCGGACTACACCTTC. It yields the protein CASSLGGESDYTF. The chain links TRBV7-2 to TRBJ1-2; weak D call: TRBD1 (5 bases). Looked up from germline, CDR1 is SGHTA and CDR2 is FQGNSA. Between the trimmed V and J ends, which lost 1 base and 10 bases, there was a span of 13 bases. This CDR3 comprises 13 residues. Full variable domain (remainder filled in from reference TRBV7-2 and TRBJ1-2): GAGVSQSPSNKVTEKGKDVELRCDPISGHTALYWYRQSLGQGLEFLIYFQGNSAPDKSGLPSDRFSAERTGGSVSTLTIQRTQQEDSAVYLCASSLGGESDYTFGSGTRLTVV.

This chain uses TRBV27 with TRBJ2-1, with a tentative D call TRBD1 (5 bases). The CDR3 runs 14 residues. The germline CDR1 and CDR2 sequences are MNHEY and SMNVEV (reference sequence). Deletions cut 6 bases from V and 5 bases from J, with 14 bases between. The CDR3 sequence: CASSPDSFNNEQFF. The CDR3 DNA reads TGTGCCAGCAGCCCTGACAGTTTTAACAATGAGCAGTTCTTC.

The chain recombines TRBV28 with TRBJ1-2, with D unresolved. Germline loops: CDR1 MDHEN, CDR2 SYDVKM. V was pared by 5 bases and J by 4 bases, with 17 bases between. The CDR3 loop spans 15 amino acids. The CDR3 sequence is CASSLSGPLAYGYTF. The DNA for the CDR3 is TGTGCCAGCAGTCTCTCTGGGCCCCTCGCCTATGGCTACACCTTC.

The chain joins TRBV5-6 to TRBJ1-2; D remains ambiguous. This CDR3 comprises 12 residues. Germline CDR1 reads SGHDT; CDR2 reads YYEEEE. With 4 bases removed from V and 4 bases from J, the gap between germline ends came to 8 bases. CDR3 DNA: TGTGCCAGCAGCCCGGAGGGCTATGGCTACACCTTC. It yields the protein CASSPEGYGYTF.

The J gene is TRBJ2-7, the V gene TRBV5-8; 7 bases agree with TRBD2. After removal of 0 bases from V and 2 bases from J, the junction contained 2 bases not matched to a gene. Germline V lookup: CDR1 SGHTS, CDR2 YDEGEE. This CDR3 has 14 amino acids. CDR3 sequence (DNA): TGTGCCAGCAGCTTGGAGAGCGGGACCTACGAGCAGTACTTC. This encodes CASSLESGTYEQYF.